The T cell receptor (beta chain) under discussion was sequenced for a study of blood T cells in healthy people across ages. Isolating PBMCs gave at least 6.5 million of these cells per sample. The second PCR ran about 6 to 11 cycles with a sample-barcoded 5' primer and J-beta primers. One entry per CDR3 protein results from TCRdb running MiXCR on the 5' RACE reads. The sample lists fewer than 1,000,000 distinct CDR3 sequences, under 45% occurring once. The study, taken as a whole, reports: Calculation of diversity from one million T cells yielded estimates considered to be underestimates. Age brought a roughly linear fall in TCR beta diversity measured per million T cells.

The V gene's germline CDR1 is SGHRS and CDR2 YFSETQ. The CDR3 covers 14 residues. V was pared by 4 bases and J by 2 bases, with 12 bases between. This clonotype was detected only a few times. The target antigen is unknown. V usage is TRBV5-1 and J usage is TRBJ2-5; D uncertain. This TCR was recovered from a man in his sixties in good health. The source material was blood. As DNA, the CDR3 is TGCGCCAGCAGCCCTTCAAGTACGCAAGAGACCCAGTACTTC. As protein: CASSPSSTQETQYF.